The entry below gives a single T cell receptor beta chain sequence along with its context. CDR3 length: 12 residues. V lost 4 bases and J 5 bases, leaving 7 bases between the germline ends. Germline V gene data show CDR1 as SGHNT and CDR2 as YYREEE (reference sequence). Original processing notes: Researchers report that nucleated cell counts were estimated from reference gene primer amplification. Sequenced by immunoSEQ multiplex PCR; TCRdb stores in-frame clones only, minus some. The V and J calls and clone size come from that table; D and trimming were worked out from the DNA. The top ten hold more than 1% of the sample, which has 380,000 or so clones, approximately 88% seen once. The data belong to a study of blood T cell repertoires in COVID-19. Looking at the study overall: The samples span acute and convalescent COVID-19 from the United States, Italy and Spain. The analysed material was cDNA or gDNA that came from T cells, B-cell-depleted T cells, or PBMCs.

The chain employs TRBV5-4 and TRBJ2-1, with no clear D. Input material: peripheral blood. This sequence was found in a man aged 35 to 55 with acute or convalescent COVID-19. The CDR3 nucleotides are TGTGCCAGCAGCCCTTTCCACAATGAGCAGTTCTTC. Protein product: CASSPFHNEQFF.